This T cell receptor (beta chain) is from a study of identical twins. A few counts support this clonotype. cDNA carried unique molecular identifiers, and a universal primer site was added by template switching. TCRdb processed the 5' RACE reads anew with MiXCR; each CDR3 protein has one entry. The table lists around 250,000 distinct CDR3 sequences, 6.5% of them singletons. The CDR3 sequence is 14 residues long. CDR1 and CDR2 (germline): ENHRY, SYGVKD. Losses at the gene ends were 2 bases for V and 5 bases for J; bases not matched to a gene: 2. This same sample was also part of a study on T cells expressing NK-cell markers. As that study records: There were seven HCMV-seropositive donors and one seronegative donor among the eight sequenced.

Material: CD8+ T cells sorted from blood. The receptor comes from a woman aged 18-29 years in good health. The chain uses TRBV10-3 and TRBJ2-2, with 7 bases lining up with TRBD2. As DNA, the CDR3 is TGTGCCATCAGTGAGACGGGGGGTACCGGGGAGCTGTTTTTT. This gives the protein CAISETGGTGELFF.